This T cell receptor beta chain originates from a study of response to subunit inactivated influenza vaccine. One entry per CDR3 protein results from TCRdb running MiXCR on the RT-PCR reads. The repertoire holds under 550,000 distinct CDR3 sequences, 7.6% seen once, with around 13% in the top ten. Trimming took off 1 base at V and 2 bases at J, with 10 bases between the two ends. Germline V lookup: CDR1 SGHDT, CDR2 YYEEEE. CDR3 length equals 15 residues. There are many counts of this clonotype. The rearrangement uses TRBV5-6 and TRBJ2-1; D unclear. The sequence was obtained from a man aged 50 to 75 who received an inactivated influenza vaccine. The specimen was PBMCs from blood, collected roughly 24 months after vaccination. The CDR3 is CASSLRQKTYNEQFF. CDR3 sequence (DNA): TGTGCCAGCAGCTTGCGGCAGAAGACCTACAATGAGCAGTTCTTC.